This T cell receptor (beta chain) was obtained from a study of OX40 agonist ivuxolimab in advanced cancers. Overall study: The diagnoses of dose-escalation patients were hepatocellular carcinoma, melanoma, renal cell or head and neck cancer. Of the patients, three showed partial responses, one with hepatocellular carcinoma and two with cutaneous melanoma. Study-level points and caveats: The CD4+ and CD8+ T cells in the blood had expanded clonally by week 6 at 0.1 to 3.0 mg/kg. Expanded clones were, on average, more numerous in CD8+ T cells than in CD4+.

CDR3 length: 16 amino acids. Germline assignment: CDR1 KGHSH and CDR2 LQKENI. Trimming at V came to 3 bases and at J to 2 bases, leaving 3 bases not matched to a gene. Data came from immunoSEQ multiplex PCR; TCRdb stores just in-frame clones and leaves some out. This sample has more than 75,000 clones, with over 75% found just once. Turning to this clone: Its specificity is unknown.

The chain joins TRBV18 to TRBJ2-6, with 8 bases that match TRBD1. Sequencing was performed on CD4+ or CD8+ T cells sorted from blood, taken in a trial of the OX40 agonist ivuxolimab. This TCR came from an adult with an advanced solid tumor such as melanoma, head and neck, liver or kidney cancer. CDR3 residues: CASSPLQGAGANVLTF. CDR3 nucleotides: TGTGCCAGCTCACCGCTACAGGGGGCTGGGGCCAACGTCCTGACTTTC.